One sample yielded the 5 T cell receptor beta chains listed below, sequenced in a study of blood T cell repertoires in COVID-19. Measured with immunoSEQ multiplex PCR; TCRdb has only the in-frame clones, and not every one. This sample carries a few hundred thousand clones, around four fifths of them seen once, and the ten largest clones take less than 6.5%. Sample: peripheral blood. The receptors shown here come from an older woman who had recovered from COVID-19.

The chain has TRBV10-3 and TRBJ2-5; D is perhaps TRBD2 (5 bases). Germline V CDR1 and CDR2: ENHRY, SYGVKD. CDR3 length: 14 residues. Trimming removed 0 bases from V and 9 bases from J, with 14 bases in between. CDR3 coding DNA: TGTGCCATCAGTGAGTCACTTAGCGTGTGGGCCCAGTACTTC. Residues: CAISESLSVWAQYF.

V usage is TRBV19 and J usage is TRBJ2-3; 8 nucleotides agree with TRBD2. The CDR3 runs to 14 residues. The junction had 3 bases not matched to a gene; V was cut back by 6 bases and J by 1 base. CDR1 LNHDA and CDR2 SQIVND come from the germline V gene (reference sequence). CDR3 nucleotide sequence: TGTGCCAGTAGGCCACTAGCGGGCACAGATACGCAGTATTTT. It translates to CASRPLAGTDTQYF.

V and J are TRBV29-1 and TRBJ1-2, with D possibly matching TRBD1 (6 bases). The V end was cut by 2 bases, the J end by 8 bases, with 18 bases between. The V gene's germline CDR1 is SQVTM and CDR2 ANQGSEA. This CDR3 is built from 14 residues. The CDR3, as DNA: TGCAGCGTTGAACGCCTGCCGGGGGGGCCAGGCTACACCTTC. Translating it yields CSVERLPGGPGYTF.

This chain uses TRBV19 with TRBJ2-2; weak D call: TRBD1 (5 bases). Trimming pared 3 bases from V and 3 bases from J, leaving 17 bases between. This CDR3 comprises 17 residues. Looked up from germline, CDR1 is LNHDA and CDR2 is SQIVND (reference sequence). The CDR3 loop is CASSIGALGHDTGELFF. The DNA for the CDR3 is TGTGCCAGTAGTATTGGGGCACTCGGGCATGACACCGGGGAGCTGTTTTTT.

The V gene is TRBV2, the J gene TRBJ1-1; TRBD1 matches at 7 bases. This CDR3 is 13 amino acids long. V gave up 11 bases and J gave up 4 bases; unmatched junction bases: 10. Germline-derived CDR1 and CDR2 are SNHLY and FYNNEI. As DNA, the CDR3 is TGTGCCTCCGGGAGACAGGGCGGCACTGAAGCTTTCTTT. It codes for CASGRQGGTEAFF.